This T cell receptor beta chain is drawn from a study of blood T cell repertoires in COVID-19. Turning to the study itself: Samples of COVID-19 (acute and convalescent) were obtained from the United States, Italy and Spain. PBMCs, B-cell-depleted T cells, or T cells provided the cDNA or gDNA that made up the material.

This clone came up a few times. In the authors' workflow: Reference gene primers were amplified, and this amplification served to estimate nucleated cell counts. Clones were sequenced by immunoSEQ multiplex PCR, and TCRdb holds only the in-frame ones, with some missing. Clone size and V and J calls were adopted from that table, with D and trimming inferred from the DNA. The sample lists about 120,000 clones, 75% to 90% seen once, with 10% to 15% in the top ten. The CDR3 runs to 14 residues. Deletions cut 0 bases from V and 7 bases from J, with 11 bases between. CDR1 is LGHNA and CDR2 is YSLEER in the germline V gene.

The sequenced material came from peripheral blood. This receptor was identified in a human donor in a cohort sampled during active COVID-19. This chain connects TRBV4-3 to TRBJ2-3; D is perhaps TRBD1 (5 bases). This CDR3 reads CASSQDQGSNTQYF. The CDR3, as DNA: TGCGCCAGCAGCCAAGACCAGGGTTCGAATACGCAGTATTTT.